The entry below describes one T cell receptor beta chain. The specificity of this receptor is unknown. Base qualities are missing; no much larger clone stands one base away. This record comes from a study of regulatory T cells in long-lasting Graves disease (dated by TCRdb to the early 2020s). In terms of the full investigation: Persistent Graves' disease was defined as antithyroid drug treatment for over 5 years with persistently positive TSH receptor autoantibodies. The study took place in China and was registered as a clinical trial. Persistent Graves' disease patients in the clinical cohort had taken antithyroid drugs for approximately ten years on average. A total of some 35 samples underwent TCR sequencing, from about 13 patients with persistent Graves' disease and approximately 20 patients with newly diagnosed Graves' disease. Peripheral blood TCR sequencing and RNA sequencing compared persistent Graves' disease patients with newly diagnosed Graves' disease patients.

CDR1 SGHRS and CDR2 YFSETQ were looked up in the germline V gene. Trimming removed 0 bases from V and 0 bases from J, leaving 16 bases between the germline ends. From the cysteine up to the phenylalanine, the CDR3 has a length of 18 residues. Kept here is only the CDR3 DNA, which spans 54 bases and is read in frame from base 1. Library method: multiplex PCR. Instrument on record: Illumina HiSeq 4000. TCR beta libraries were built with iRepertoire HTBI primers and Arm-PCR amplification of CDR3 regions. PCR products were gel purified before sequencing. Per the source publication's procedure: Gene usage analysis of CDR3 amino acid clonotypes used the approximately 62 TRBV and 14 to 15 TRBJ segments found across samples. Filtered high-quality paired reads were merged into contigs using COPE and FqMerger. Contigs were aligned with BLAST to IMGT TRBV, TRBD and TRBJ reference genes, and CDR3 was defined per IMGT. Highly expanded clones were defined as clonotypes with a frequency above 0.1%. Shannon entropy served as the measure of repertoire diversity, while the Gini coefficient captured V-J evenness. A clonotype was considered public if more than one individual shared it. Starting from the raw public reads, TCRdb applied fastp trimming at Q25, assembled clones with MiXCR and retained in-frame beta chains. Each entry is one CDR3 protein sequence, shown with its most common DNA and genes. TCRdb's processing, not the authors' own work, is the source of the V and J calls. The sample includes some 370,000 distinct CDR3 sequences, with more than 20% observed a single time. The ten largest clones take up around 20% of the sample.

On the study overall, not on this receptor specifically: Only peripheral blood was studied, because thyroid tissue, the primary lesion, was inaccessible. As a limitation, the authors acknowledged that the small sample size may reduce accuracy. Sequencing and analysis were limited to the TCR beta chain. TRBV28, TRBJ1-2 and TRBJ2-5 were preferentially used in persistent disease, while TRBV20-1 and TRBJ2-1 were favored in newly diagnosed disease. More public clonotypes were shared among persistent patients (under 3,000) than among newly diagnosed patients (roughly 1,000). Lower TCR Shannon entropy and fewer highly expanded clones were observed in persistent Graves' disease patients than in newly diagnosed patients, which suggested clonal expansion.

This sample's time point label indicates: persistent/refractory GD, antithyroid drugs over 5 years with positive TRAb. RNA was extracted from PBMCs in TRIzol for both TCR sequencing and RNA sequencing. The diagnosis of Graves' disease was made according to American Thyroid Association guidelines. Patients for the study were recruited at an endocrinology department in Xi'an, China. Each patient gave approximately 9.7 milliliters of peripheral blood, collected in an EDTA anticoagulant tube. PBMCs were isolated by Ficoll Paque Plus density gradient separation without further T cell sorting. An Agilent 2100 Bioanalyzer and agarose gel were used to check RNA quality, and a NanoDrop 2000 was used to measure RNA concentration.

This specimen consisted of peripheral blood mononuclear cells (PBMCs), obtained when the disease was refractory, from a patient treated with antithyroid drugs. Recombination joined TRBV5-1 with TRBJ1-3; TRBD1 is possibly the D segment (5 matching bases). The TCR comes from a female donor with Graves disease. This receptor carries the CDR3 CASSLGGTGISSGNTIYF. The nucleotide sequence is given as TGCGCCAGCAGCTTGGGAGGTACAGGAATAAGCTCTGGAAACACCATATATTTT.